This TCR beta chain was retrieved from a study of T cells in Graves' hyperthyroidism and ophthalmopathy. TCR beta CDR3 regions were amplified from RNA. Carried out on the TCR CDR3, a first-round RT-PCR used the HTBI primer set. Using its own MiXCR run on the multiplex PCR reads, TCRdb lists one record per CDR3 protein. The data hold 600,000 to 700,000 distinct CDR3 sequences, with about 45% observed a single time. General observations from the study: Most thyroid clonotypes with frequency above 0.001 were detected in blood. Ophthalmopathy got predicted by the model a median around 6.6 months before its onset.

Diagnoses rested on clinical symptoms, serum thyroxine and TRAb, thyroid ultrasound and orbital computed tomography. This clonotype showed up many times. The antigen is undetermined. The germline V and J ends were trimmed by 10 bases and 0 bases, with 19 bases remaining between them. CDR3 length: 17 residues. Germline-derived CDR1 and CDR2 are SNHLY and FYNNEI. The sample comprised peripheral blood or thyroid tissue (not recorded which). The J gene is TRBJ1-6, the V gene TRBV2; D perhaps matches TRBD1 (6 bases). The receptor was derived from an adult man with Graves' disease, either hyperthyroidism or ophthalmopathy (not recorded which). CDR3 loop: CATRGTDASSYNSPLHF. CDR3 nucleotide sequence: TGTGCCACAAGGGGGACGGACGCTAGCTCCTATAATTCACCCCTCCACTTT. Variable domain in full (rest from reference TRBV2 and TRBJ1-6): EPEVTQTPSHQVTQMGQEVILRCVPISNHLYFYWYRQILGQKVEFLVSFYNNEISEKSEIFDDQFSVERPDGSNFTLKIRSTKLEDSAMYFCATRGTDASSYNSPLHFGNGTRLTVT.